This section outlines one T cell receptor beta chain sequence together with its context. The sample comes from a study of blood T cell repertoires in COVID-19. Study details: From the United States, Italy and Spain came samples of acute and convalescent COVID-19. PBMCs, B-cell-depleted T cells, or T cells were the source of the cDNA or gDNA that made up the material.

The CDR3 runs to 14 residues. Trimming at V came to 4 bases and at J to 9 bases, leaving 9 bases not matched to a gene. Germline V gene data show CDR1 as SGHRS and CDR2 as YFSETQ. As processed by the authors: For nucleated cells, counts were estimated from reference gene primer amplification. TCRdb's copy holds only in-frame clones and misses some; the assay was immunoSEQ multiplex PCR. The V and J calls and clone size were taken over from that table, and D and trimming were inferred from the DNA. The sample contains a few hundred thousand clones, roughly 90% of which appear only once. The sequencing sample was made of peripheral blood. The chain carries TRBV5-1 and TRBJ2-7; 11 positions match TRBD1. This TCR derives from a woman aged 45-65 years with active or convalescent COVID-19. The DNA of the CDR3 is TGCGCCAGCAGCCCCGGGACAGGGGGAGGATGGCAGTACTTC. Amino acid sequence: CASSPGTGGGWQYF.